This T cell receptor beta chain originates from a study of T-cell memory formation after mild COVID-19 (dated by TCRdb to about 2021). Turning to the overall study: TCR sequence clusters from the two donors were largely donor specific. In a couple of donors, T-cell clones that expanded and contracted after mild COVID-19 were followed by sequencing TCRalpha and TCRbeta repertoires longitudinally. Two young, previously healthy adult volunteers made up the cohort, one male and one female.

On the study overall, not on this receptor specifically: Contracting CD4+ clones were located mainly in the CM and EM memory subsets, whereas CD8+ clones were found to be enriched in EMRA. Only a couple of mild cases were covered by the study, and larger cohorts that include severe cases with pre-infection samples were considered necessary. The detection of some responding clones in pre-infection memory suggests that pre-existing cross-reactive memory T cells joined the SARS-CoV-2 response. SARS-CoV-2 specificity was not confirmed for the second-wave clones peaking on day 37. From day 15 to 85, contracting clones showed balanced CD4/CD8 phenotypes, whereas a second wave of clones that expanded from day 15 to 37 leaned towards CD4+.

TCRdb lists the instrument as Illumina NovaSeq 6000. TCRalpha and TCRbeta cDNA libraries were built by 5'RACE with constant-segment primers, adding sample barcodes and unique molecular identifiers. RNA was extracted from every sample with Trizol reagent. Library amplification was performed in two PCR steps, and a second sample barcode and Illumina TruSeq adapters were introduced in the second step. Sequencing of libraries was performed on an Illumina NovaSeq with 2 x 150 bp paired-end reads. In the original analysis: Demultiplexing of reads and collapsing into UMI-guided consensus sequences were performed with migec v1.2.7. Using mixcr v2.1.11, the UMI consensuses were aligned to TRA and TRB V and J templates and assembled into clonotypes. Clonotypes were classified as expanded or contracted when called significant by both edgeR and NoisET, with noise models trained on biological replicates. For edgeR calls, the thresholds were a false discovery rate-adjusted p below 0.01 and a log2 fold-change of 1. As an exploratory analysis of dynamics, max-normalized trajectories of the 1000 most abundant clonotypes were examined with PCA combined with hierarchical clustering. Each responding clone was given a CD4 or CD8 phenotype based on the CD4+ and CD8+ repertoires, which had been sequenced separately. In TCRdb, the public reads were trimmed at Q25 with fastp and aligned with MiXCR, with productive beta chains retained. Identical CDR3 proteins give one entry, which carries the most common genes and DNA. TCRdb, rather than the study authors, made the V and J calls. The sample table shows about 250,000 distinct CDR3 sequences, and 15% to 17% are seen once. The biggest ten clones account for 2.1% of the sample.

Ficoll-Paque density gradient centrifugation was the method used to isolate PBMCs. For this clonotype: Its antigen is not yet known. No much larger clone is present one base from it, and per-base qualities are unavailable.

The sequencing input was PBMCs or a T cell subset sorted from them (not recorded which). The receptor's source is an adult woman who had mild COVID-19 (a few samples of this study predate the infection). The sample titles of this study are shuffled in the database, so cell type and time point are left out; the donor was told from shared clones.

The DNA sequence reads TGTGCCAGCAGCCAAGATCCGGGACTAGCCTACGAGCAGTACTTC. It translates to CASSQDPGLAYEQYF. The chain links TRBV3-1 with TRBJ2-7; the central 8 bases match TRBD2. Sequences LGHDT (CDR1) and YNNKEL (CDR2) are obtained from the germline V gene (reference sequence). Trimming leaves V shorter by 0 bases and J shorter by 2 bases, with the junction holding 3 bases beyond the gene matches. Spanning cysteine to phenylalanine, the CDR3 consists of 15 amino acids. Only CDR3 DNA is held: 45 bases, read in frame from base 1.